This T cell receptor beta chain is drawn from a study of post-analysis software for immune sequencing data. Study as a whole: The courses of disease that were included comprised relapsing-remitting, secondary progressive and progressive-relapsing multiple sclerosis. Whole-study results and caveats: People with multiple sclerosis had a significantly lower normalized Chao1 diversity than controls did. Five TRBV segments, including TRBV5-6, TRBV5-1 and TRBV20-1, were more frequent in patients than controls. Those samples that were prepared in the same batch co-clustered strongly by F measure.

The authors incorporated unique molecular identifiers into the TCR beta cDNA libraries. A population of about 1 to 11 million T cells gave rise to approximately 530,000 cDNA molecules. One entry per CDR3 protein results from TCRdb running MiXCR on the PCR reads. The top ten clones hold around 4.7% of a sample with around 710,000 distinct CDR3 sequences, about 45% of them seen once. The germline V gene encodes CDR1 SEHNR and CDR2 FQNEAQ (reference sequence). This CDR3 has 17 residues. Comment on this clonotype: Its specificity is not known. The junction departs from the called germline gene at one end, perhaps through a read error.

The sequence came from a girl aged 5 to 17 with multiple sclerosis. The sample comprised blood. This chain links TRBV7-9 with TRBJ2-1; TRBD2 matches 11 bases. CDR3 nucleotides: TGTGCCTGCAGCTTAGGAACACTAGCGGGAGAGTACAATGAGCAGTTCTTC. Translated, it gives CACSLGTLAGEYNEQFF.